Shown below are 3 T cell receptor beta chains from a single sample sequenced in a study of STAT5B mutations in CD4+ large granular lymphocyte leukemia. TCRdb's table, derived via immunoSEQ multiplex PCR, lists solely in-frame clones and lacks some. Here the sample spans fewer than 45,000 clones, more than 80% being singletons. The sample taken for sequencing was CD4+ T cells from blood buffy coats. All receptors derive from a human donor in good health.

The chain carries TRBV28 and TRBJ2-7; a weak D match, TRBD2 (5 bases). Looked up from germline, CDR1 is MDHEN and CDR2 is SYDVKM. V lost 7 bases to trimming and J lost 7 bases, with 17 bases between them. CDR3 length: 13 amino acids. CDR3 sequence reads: CASNTGGGGEQYF. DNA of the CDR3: TGTGCCAGCAATACGGGCGGCGGCGGGGAGCAGTACTTC.

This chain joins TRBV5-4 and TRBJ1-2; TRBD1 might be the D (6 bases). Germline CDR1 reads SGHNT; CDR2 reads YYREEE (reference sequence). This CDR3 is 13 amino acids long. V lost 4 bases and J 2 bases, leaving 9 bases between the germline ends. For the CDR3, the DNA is TGTGCCAGCAGCCGAACAGGGAACTATGGCTACACCTTC. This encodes CASSRTGNYGYTF.

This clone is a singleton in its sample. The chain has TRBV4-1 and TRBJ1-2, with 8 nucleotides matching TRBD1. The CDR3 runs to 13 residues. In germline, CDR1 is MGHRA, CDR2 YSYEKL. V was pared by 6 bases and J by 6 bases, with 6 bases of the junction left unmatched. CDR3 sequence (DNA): TGCGCCAGCAGTCTTACAGGGGGGGATGGCTACACCTTC. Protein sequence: CASSLTGGDGYTF.